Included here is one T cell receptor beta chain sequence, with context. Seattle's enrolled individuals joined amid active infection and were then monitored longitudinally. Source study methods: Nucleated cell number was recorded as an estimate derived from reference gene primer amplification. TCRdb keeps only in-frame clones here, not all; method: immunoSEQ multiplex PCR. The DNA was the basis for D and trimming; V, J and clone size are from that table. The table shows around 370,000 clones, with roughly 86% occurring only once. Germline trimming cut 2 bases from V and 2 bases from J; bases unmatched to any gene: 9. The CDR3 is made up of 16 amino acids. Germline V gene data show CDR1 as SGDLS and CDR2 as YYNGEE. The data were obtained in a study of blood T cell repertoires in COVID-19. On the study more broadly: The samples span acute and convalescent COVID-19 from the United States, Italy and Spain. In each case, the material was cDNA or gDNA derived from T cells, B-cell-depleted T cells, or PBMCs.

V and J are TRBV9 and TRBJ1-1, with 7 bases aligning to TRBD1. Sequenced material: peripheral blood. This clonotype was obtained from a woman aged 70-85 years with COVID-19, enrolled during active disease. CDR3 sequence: CASSVRAGTVNTEAFF. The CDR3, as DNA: TGTGCCAGCAGCGTCCGGGCCGGGACAGTTAACACTGAAGCTTTCTTT.